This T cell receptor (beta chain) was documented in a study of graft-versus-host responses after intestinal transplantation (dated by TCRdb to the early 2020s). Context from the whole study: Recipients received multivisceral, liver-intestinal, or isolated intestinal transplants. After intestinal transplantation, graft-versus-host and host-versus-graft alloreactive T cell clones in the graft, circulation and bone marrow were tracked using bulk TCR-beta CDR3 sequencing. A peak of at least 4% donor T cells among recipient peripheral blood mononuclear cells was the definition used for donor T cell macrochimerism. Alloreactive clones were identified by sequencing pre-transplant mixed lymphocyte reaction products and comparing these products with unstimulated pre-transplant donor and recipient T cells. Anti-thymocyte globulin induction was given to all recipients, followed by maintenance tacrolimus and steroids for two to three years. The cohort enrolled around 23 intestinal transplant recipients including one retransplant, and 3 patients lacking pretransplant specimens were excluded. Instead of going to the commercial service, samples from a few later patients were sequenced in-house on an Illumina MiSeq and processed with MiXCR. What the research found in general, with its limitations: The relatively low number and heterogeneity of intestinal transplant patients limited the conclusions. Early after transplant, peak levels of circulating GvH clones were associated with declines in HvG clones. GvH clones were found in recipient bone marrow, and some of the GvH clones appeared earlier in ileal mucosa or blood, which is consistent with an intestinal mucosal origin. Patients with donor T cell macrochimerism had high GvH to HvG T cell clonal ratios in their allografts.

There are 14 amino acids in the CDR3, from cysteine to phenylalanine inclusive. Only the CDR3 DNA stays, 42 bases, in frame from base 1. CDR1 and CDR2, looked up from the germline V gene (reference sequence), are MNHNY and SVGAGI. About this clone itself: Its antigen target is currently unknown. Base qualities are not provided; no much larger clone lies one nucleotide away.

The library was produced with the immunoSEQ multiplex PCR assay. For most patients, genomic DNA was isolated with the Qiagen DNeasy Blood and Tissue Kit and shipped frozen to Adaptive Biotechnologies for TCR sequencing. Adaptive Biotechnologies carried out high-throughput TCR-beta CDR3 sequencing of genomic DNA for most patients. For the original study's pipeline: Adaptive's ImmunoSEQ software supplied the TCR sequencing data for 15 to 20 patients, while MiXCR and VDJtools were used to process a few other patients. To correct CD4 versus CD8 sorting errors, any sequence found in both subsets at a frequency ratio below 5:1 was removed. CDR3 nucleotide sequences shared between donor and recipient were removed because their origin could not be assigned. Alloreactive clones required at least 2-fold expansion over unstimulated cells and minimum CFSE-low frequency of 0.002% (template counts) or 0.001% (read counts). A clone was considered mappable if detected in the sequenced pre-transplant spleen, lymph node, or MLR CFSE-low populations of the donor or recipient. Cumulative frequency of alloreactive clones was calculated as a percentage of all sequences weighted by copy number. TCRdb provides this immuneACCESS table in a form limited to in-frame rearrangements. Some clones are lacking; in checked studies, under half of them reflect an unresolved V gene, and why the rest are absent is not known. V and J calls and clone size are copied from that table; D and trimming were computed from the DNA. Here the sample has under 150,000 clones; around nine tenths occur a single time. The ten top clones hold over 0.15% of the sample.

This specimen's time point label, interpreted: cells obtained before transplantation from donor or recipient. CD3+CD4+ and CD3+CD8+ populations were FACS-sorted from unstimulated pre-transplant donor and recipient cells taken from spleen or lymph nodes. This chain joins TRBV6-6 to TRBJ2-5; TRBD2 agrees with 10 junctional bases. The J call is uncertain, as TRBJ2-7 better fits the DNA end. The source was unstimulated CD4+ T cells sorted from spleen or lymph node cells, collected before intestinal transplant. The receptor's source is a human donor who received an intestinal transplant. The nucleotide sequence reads TGTGCCAGCAGTTACCTAGCGGGAGACTACGAGCAGTACTTC. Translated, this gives CASSYLAGDYEQYF.